This T cell receptor (beta chain) was identified during a study of molecular identifiers for immune sequencing clone quantification. This clonotype has more than one count but fewer than ten. Its target is not known. The authors built bulk TCR libraries by previously described methods with listed TCR primers. Each CDR3 protein is one row after TCRdb ran MiXCR on the PCR reads. The top ten hold around 0.7% of the sample, which has a few hundred thousand distinct CDR3 sequences, roughly 23% seen once. The CDR3 runs 16 residues. The J segment lost 3 bases and the V segment lost 8 bases, leaving 12 bases of the junction unmatched. Study-wide results and limits: Highly expanded clone sizes could be underestimated by identical TCR molecules sharing a barcode. More than 97% of effector molecules, versus under 1% of naive-cell molecules, belonged to clones above 20 RNA copies.

The TCR was taken from a human donor in good health. Some libraries in this study had Jurkat cell RNA spiked in. Sequenced: naive CD8+ T cells from blood, with Jurkat cell RNA spiked in. Documented subset: FACS-sorted CD8+CD4-CCR7+CD45RA+ naive T cells. This chain joins TRBV12-3 or TRBV12-4 and TRBJ2-3, with 9 bases identical to TRBD2. The CDR3 region is CASEEGGRAFTDTQYF. CDR3 nucleotides: TGTGCCAGCGAGGAGGGCGGGAGGGCCTTTACAGATACGCAGTATTTT.